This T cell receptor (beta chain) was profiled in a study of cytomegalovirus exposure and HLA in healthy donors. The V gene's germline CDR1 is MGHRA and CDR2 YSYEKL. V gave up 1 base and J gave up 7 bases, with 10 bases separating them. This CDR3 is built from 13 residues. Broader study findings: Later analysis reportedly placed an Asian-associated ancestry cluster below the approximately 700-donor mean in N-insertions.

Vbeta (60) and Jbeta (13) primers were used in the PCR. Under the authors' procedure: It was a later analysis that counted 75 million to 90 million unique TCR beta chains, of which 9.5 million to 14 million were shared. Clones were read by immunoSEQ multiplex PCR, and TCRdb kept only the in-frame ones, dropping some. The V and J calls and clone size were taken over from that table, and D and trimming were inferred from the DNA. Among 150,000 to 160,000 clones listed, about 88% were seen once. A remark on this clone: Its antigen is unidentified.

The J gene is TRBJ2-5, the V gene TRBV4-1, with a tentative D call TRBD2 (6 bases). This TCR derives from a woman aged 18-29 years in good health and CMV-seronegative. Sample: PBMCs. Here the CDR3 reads CASSQVGGGTQYF. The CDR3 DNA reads TGCGCCAGCAGCCAAGTGGGGGGAGGGACCCAGTACTTC.